This T cell receptor beta chain stems from a study of cytomegalovirus exposure and HLA in healthy donors. The method was immunoSEQ multiplex PCR; TCRdb's version includes in-frame clones alone and lacks a portion of them. The profile covers 120,000 or so clones, with approximately 81% appearing a single time and under 2.5% taken by the ten largest. This receptor was taken from a woman aged 25 to 39 in good health and CMV-seronegative. Sample: PBMCs.

CDR3 nucleotide sequence: TGTGCCAGCTCACCAGCAAGGGGGCTTAGCGCCCTAGGAGAGACCCAGTACTTC. As protein: CASSPARGLSALGETQYF. The chain combines TRBV18 with TRBJ2-5; 7 positions match TRBD1. CDR1 is KGHSH and CDR2 is LQKENI in the germline V gene. CDR3 length equals 18 residues. Losses at the gene ends were 2 bases for V and 4 bases for J; bases not matched to a gene: 16.